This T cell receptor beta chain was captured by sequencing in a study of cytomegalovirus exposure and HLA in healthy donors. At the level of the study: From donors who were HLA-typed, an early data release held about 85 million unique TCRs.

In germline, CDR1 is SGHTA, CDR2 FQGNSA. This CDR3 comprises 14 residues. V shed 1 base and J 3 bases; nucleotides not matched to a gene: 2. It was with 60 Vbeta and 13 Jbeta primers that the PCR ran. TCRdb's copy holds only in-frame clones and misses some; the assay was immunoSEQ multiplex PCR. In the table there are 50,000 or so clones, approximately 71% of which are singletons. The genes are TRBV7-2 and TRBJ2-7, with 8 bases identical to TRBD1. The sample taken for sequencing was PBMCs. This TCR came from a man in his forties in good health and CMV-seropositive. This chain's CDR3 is CASSLEGQVYEQYF. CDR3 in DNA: TGTGCCAGCAGCTTAGAGGGACAGGTCTACGAGCAGTACTTC.